This T cell receptor (beta chain) was captured by sequencing in a study of CD8 T cells in Susac syndrome (dated by TCRdb to the late 2010s). For context, the study as a whole: The study used repertoire sequencing to test whether antigen drove CD8+ T cell activation and differentiation in Susac syndrome.

RNA was extracted using the RNeasy kit, and about 0.5 to 1 ug of the RNA was reverse transcribed with random hexamers. TCR beta CDR3 regions were amplified with the immunoSEQ multiplex PCR assay covering 54 Vbeta and 13 Jbeta segments. To correct PCR amplification bias, a synthetic template baseline was used for both primer optimization and computational correction. Regarding the original processing steps: Reads were annotated to V, D and J genes per IMGT and analyzed with immunoSEQ Analyzer, keeping only productive sequences. Clonality was computed as one minus Shannon entropy normalized by log2 of the number of productive unique sequences. For each patient and control, public and private clones were evaluated within the 100 most prevalent clones. Clones were defined as Susac-specific when absent from the healthy and MS cohorts, from 1052 published viral clones and from other ImmuneACCESS disease sequences. The public sequencing data were trimmed at Q25 with fastp and processed into clonotypes with MiXCR by TCRdb, which kept only in-frame beta chains. Records with the same CDR3 protein are collapsed into one entry carrying the most frequent genes and DNA. TCRdb, rather than the study authors, made the V and J calls. For this sample there are a few hundred thousand distinct CDR3 sequences; roughly 96% appear just once. The ten largest clones add up to 0.085% to 0.1% of the sample.

Peripheral blood CD8+ and CD4+ T cells from healthy donors, Susac syndrome patients and multiple sclerosis patients were profiled by high-throughput TCR beta sequencing. Multiple sclerosis controls were treatment-naive patients with stable or active relapsing-remitting disease fulfilling revised McDonald criteria. CD8+ TEMRA cells were enriched by FACS, while bulk CD8+ and CD4+ T cells were purified by magnetic negative isolation. Blood was collected in EDTA tubes and processed within 24 hours, with PBMCs isolated through density gradient centrifugation. PBMCs intended for TCR sequencing were cryopreserved in liquid nitrogen and were subsequently thawed in a 37 degrees C water bath. Purity of sorted or isolated CD4+, CD8+ and CD8+ TEMRA cells was at least 90%. The CDR3 holds 13 amino acids from the cysteine to the phenylalanine. CDR3 DNA only is kept here, 39 bases in frame from base 1. The junction carries 10 bases between V and J, which are trimmed by 2 bases and 8 bases respectively. Based on the germline V gene, the CDR1 and CDR2 sequences are SGHRS and YFSETQ.

Comment on this clonotype: This clone's antigen is unknown. There are no base qualities to consult, and no much larger clone falls within one base.

Broader findings and caveats from the paper: The study acknowledged that relatively few individuals were included in the TCR sequencing and HLA analysis.

The sample comprised CD4+ T cells from PBMCs. The receptor was isolated from a human donor with multiple sclerosis. Rearrangement joined TRBV5-1 to TRBJ1-4, with TRBD1 tentatively as D gene (6 bases match). The DNA reads TGCGCCAGCAGCTTCGGACAGCGAGAAAAACTGTTTTTT. Translated, it reads CASSFGQREKLFF. Reference TRBV5-1 and TRBJ1-4 genes cover what lies past the CDR3, so the full variable domain is KAGVTQTPRYLIKTRGQQVTLSCSPISGHRSVSWYQQTPGQGLQFLFEYFSETQRNKGNFPGRFSGRQFSNSRSEMNVSTLELGDSALYLCASSFGQREKLFFGSGTQLSVL.